Included here is one TCR beta chain sequence, with context. Its antigen is undetermined. The nonmyeloablative bone marrow transplants came from related graft donors, with transient mixed chimerism. Unstimulated Tregs (CD4+CD25+CD127-) and CD4+CD25- non-Tregs were sorted from PBMCs. These data come from a study of Tregs in tolerant kidney transplant recipients. Clones were read by immunoSEQ multiplex PCR, and TCRdb kept only the in-frame ones, dropping some. Of some 47,000 clones in the sample, about 92% were seen once. General study points: In tolerant patients, donor-specific Tregs outgrew total Tregs, suggesting antigen-driven expansion. The most relevant donor-specific Treg TCRbeta repertoire apparently came from expansion with activated donor B cells.

CDR3 length: 16 amino acids. Germline CDR1 and CDR2: MNHEY and SMNVEV (reference sequence). The V end was cut by 3 bases, the J end by 5 bases, with 20 bases between. The receptor was derived from a human patient who received a combined kidney and bone marrow transplant. The T cells may come from the graft donor. Sequencing was performed on CD8+ T cells from blood (PBMCs), taken 12 months after the transplant. This chain joins TRBV27 and TRBJ2-7, with D possibly TRBD1 on 5 matching bases. The CDR3 DNA is TGTGCCAGCAGTTTTCTCTCGGGTCTAGGGGTCAACGAGCAGTACTTC. Its protein product is CASSFLSGLGVNEQYF.